This record covers a single TCR beta chain. The sample originates from a study of blood T cell repertoires in COVID-19. At the level of the study: The United States, Italy and Spain supplied acute and convalescent COVID-19 samples.

J was trimmed by 6 bases and V by 5 bases; bases with no gene match: 1. The CDR3 extends over 13 amino acids. Germline V gives CDR1 SGHTA, CDR2 FQGNSA. Sequenced by immunoSEQ multiplex PCR; TCRdb stores in-frame clones only, minus some. The sample consists of 250,000 to 300,000 clones, more than 80% of them appearing once. The TCR comes from a woman aged 35 to 49 with acute or convalescent COVID-19. The sequencing input was peripheral blood. The chain carries TRBV7-2 and TRBJ1-4, with 9 positions matching TRBD1. The CDR3: CASSRDRDEKLFF. The CDR3 bases are TGTGCCAGCAGCCGGGACAGGGATGAAAAACTGTTTTTT.